The present T cell receptor beta chain was sequenced within a study of blood T cell repertoires in COVID-19. Study-wide context: Both acute and convalescent COVID-19 samples were obtained from the United States, Italy and Spain. T cells, B-cell-depleted T cells, or PBMCs provided the cDNA or gDNA that served as material.

Per the original data handling: Amplified reference gene primers provided the basis for estimating nucleated cell counts. Clones were sequenced by immunoSEQ multiplex PCR, and TCRdb holds only the in-frame ones, with some missing. That table supplies the V and J calls and clone size; D and trimming were determined from the DNA. Here the sample spans approximately 330,000 clones, about 87% being singletons. Seattle researchers signed up patients amid active infection and tracked them longitudinally. The germline V gene encodes CDR1 LGHDT and CDR2 YNNKEL (reference sequence). The CDR3 consists of 14 residues. Unmatched junction bases numbered 3, after V lost 3 bases and J lost 5 bases.

This sequence joins TRBV3-1 (or the pseudogene TRBV3-2) and TRBJ2-5; 10 bases fit TRBD1. Input material: peripheral blood. This sequence originates from a man younger than 40 with COVID-19, enrolled during active disease. In DNA, the CDR3 is TGTGCCAGCAGCCACGTGGACAGGGGGGAGACCCAGTACTTC. The encoded protein is CASSHVDRGETQYF.